This T cell receptor beta chain was sequenced for a study of blood T cell repertoires in COVID-19. About the research overall: Sample material is recorded as cDNA or gDNA derived from T cells, B-cell-depleted T cells, or PBMCs.

The protocol was immunoSEQ multiplex PCR, while the TCRdb copy is restricted to in-frame clones and leaves out a portion. This table holds some 290,000 clones, about four fifths found once. Trimming shortened V by 4 bases and J by 4 bases, and 13 bases separated the two germline ends. This CDR3 spans 14 amino acids. The V gene's germline CDR1 is SNHLY and CDR2 FYNNEI. The genes are TRBV2 and TRBJ1-2; D perhaps matches TRBD1 (6 bases). The TCR sequence derives from a woman aged 55-69 years with active or convalescent COVID-19. Material for sequencing was peripheral blood. CDR3: CASSVRDTGYGYTF. CDR3 coding DNA: TGTGCCAGCAGTGTCCGGGACACAGGCTATGGCTACACCTTC.